The 21 T cell receptor beta chains below all came from one sample that was sequenced in a study of T cells after yellow fever vaccination. TCRdb re-derived calls from the 5' RACE reads in MiXCR, one entry per CDR3 protein. This table holds about 210,000 distinct CDR3 sequences, around 6.7% found once. The specimen comprised CD4+ T cells sorted from PBMCs, sampled on the day of the yellow fever booster vaccination. The receptors derive from a man between 25 and 39 years old who received the YFV17D yellow fever vaccine.

The chain is built from TRBV7-3 and TRBJ2-2; D call uncertain. CDR3 length equals 14 residues. Germline lookup yields CDR1 SGHTA and CDR2 FQGTGA. V shed 5 bases and J shed 2 bases, with 9 bases lying between them. The CDR3, as DNA: TGTGCCAGCAGCACGGGCGCAAACACCGGGGAGCTGTTTTTT. Translation gives CASSTGANTGELFF.

The table lists this clonotype with a few counts. The DNA of the CDR3 is TGCGCCAGCAGTGTCGGGGGAGGAGCAGATACGCAGTATTTT. It encodes CASSVGGGADTQYF. This chain joins TRBV10-1 and TRBJ2-3; maybe TRBD2 (6 bases). Germline V gene data show CDR1 as WNHNN and CDR2 as SYGVQD (reference sequence). The CDR3 length is 14 residues. V lost 4 bases to trimming and J lost 4 bases, with 12 bases between them.

This clonotype was seen at least ten times. The chain links TRBV20-1 to TRBJ2-3; 7 bases align to TRBD1. Germline assignment: CDR1 DFQATT and CDR2 SNEGSKA (reference sequence). V lost 1 base and J lost 6; bases outside the gene matches: 4. This CDR3 is 13 amino acids long. The DNA for the CDR3 is TGCAGTGCTAGAGTACAGGGGACCGATACGCAGTATTTT. It translates to CSARVQGTDTQYF.

This clonotype has a handful of counts. The chain is built from TRBV5-5 and TRBJ2-7; TRBD1 matches 9 bases. This CDR3 comprises 16 residues. Germline trimming cut 6 bases from V and 4 bases from J; bases unmatched to any gene: 14. CDR1 SGHKS and CDR2 YYEKEE come from the germline V gene (reference sequence). DNA of the CDR3: TGTGCCAGCACCCTACAGGGGGCCCTGGTCACTTACGAGCAGTACTTC. Its translation: CASTLQGALVTYEQYF.

This clonotype was detected only a few times. The rearrangement uses TRBV5-1 and TRBJ2-2; the D call may be TRBD1 or TRBD2 (5 bases each). V was pared by 4 bases and J by 4 bases, with 11 bases between. The CDR3 has 14 residues. Germline V gives CDR1 SGHRS, CDR2 YFSETQ. CDR3 in DNA: TGCGCCAGCAGCCAGGGACGGATCACCGGGGAGCTGTTTTTT. This encodes CASSQGRITGELFF.

Only a few counts were recorded for this clonotype. The chain recombines TRBV2 with TRBJ2-3, with D perhaps matching TRBD2 (6 bases). CDR3 length: 15 residues. Germline V gives CDR1 SNHLY, CDR2 FYNNEI. V was pared by 1 base and J by 4 bases, with 12 bases between. CDR3 sequence (DNA): TGTGCCAGCAGTGAAGAAGCATCGGGAGCAGATACGCAGTATTTT. Residues: CASSEEASGADTQYF. The full variable domain, in which reference TRBV2 and TRBJ2-3 provide the parts outside the CDR3, is EPEVTQTPSHQVTQMGQEVILRCVPISNHLYFYWYRQILGQKVEFLVSFYNNEISEKSEIFDDQFSVERPDGSNFTLKIRSTKLEDSAMYFCASSEEASGADTQYFGPGTRLTVL.

This clonotype has a count of ten or more. This sequence joins TRBV5-1 and TRBJ2-5; maybe TRBD1 (5 bases). Per germline, CDR1 SGHRS and CDR2 YFSETQ. The CDR3 runs to 14 residues. With 3 bases removed from V and 0 bases from J, the gap between germline ends came to 9 bases. The CDR3 DNA sequence: TGCGCCAGCAGCTCCTGGGGCAACCAAGAGACCCAGTACTTC. Translating gives CASSSWGNQETQYF.

This clonotype was recorded at least ten times. The chain links TRBV2 to TRBJ2-2; D may be TRBD1 (6 bases). V was shortened by 6 bases and J by 7 bases, with 12 bases between the two germline ends. CDR3 length equals 13 residues. CDR1 is SNHLY, CDR2 FYNNEI, per germline. Here the CDR3 reads CASRGTPNGELFF. The CDR3 DNA reads TGTGCCAGCAGAGGGACACCTAACGGGGAGCTGTTTTTT.

This clonotype was recorded many times. V and J are TRBV12-3 or TRBV12-4 and TRBJ2-2; D is perhaps TRBD1 (6 bases). The CDR3 runs to 15 residues. Trimming removed 3 bases at V and 0 bases at J, with 8 bases between. The CDR3 bases are TGTGCCAGCAGTTTTAAGGGGGCGAACACCGGGGAGCTGTTTTTT. Translation: CASSFKGANTGELFF.

This clonotype was detected only a few times. V is TRBV6-1 and J is TRBJ2-1, with D unresolved. V was shortened by 0 bases and J by 0 bases, with 6 bases between the two germline ends. This CDR3 is built from 15 residues. The germline CDR1 and CDR2 sequences are MNHNS and SASEGT. The CDR3 loop reads CASSEAGPSYNEQFF. CDR3 coding DNA: TGTGCCAGCAGTGAAGCGGGCCCCTCCTACAATGAGCAGTTCTTC.

The chain couples TRBV7-2 to TRBJ2-5; tentatively, D is TRBD1 (6 bases). The CDR3 consists of 14 residues. The germline V and J ends were trimmed by 3 bases and 5 bases, with 13 bases remaining between them. In germline, CDR1 is SGHTA, CDR2 FQGNSA. This CDR3 is CASSFGMQGETQYF. CDR3 bases: TGTGCCAGCAGCTTTGGGATGCAGGGGGAGACCCAGTACTTC.

V and J are TRBV6-1 and TRBJ1-2, with TRBD1 matching 10 bases. CDR3 size: 13 residues. V shed 6 bases and J 8 bases; nucleotides not matched to a gene: 6. CDR1 and CDR2 from the germline V gene are MNHNS and SASEGT. This CDR3 reads CASSRTGGEGYTF. CDR3 in DNA: TGTGCCAGCAGCAGGACAGGGGGGGAAGGCTACACCTTC.

This clonotype turned up a few times. The chain employs TRBV21-1 and TRBJ2-1. TRBV21-1 is noted as a pseudogene. The CDR3 runs 15 residues. In nucleotides, the CDR3 is TGTGCCAGCAGCACACGGCAAGGGTATAGGAATGAGCAGTTCTTC. Amino acid sequence: CASSTRQGYRNEQFF.

In this sample, this clonotype turned up many times. J is TRBJ2-5 and V is TRBV5-6, with 9 bases aligning to TRBD2. Germline assignment: CDR1 SGHDT and CDR2 YYEEEE. J gave up 2 bases and V 0 bases, and 5 bases lay outside the gene matches. The CDR3 consists of 16 residues. This CDR3 is CASSLAGSGSQETQYF. In DNA form, the CDR3 reads TGTGCCAGCAGCTTGGCAGGTAGCGGGAGTCAAGAGACCCAGTACTTC.

This clonotype was observed at least ten times. As DNA, the CDR3 is TGCAGCGTTGAAGACCACCCGCTGGTCAATGAGCAGTTCTTC. Protein product: CSVEDHPLVNEQFF. V and J are TRBV29-1 and TRBJ2-1; D is ambiguous. The germline V gene has CDR1 SQVTM and CDR2 ANQGSEA. The length of the CDR3 is 14 residues. Trimming removed 0 bases from V and 6 bases from J, with 12 bases in between.

This clonotype was seen ten or more times. The chain links TRBV5-6 to TRBJ2-5; D might be TRBD2 (6 bases). The CDR3 has 14 amino acids. The germline V gene has CDR1 SGHDT and CDR2 YYEEEE. The ends were cut back, 4 bases at V and 3 bases at J, with 13 bases in the middle. DNA of the CDR3: TGTGCCAGCAGCCCCGGGAAGCGGGAAGAGACCCAGTACTTC. Its protein is CASSPGKREETQYF.

The rearrangement uses TRBV10-3 and TRBJ2-1; D unclear. This CDR3 contains 11 residues. Between the trimmed V and J ends, which lost 4 bases and 6 bases, there was a span of 4 bases. Per the germline V gene, CDR1 is ENHRY and CDR2 is SYGVKD. CDR3 sequence reads: CAISARNEQFF. The CDR3 DNA reads TGTGCCATCAGTGCTCGCAATGAGCAGTTCTTC.

This clonotype was seen repeatedly, ten times or more. CDR3 protein: CASSPGTSGRAYEQYF. In DNA, the CDR3 is TGCGCCAGCAGCCCCGGGACTAGCGGGAGGGCGTACGAGCAGTACTTC. This chain connects TRBV5-1 to TRBJ2-7; TRBD2 matches 16 bases. The CDR3 length is 16 residues. The germline CDR1 and CDR2 sequences are SGHRS and YFSETQ. V lost 4 bases, J lost 4 bases, and 5 bases stayed unmatched.

This clonotype came up a few times. As DNA, the CDR3 is TGTGCCACCAGTGATCCAAGTTCCCCCTACGAGCAGTACTTC. It specifies CATSDPSSPYEQYF. V and J are TRBV24-1 and TRBJ2-7, with D uncertain. The germline V gene encodes CDR1 KGHDR and CDR2 SFDVKD. V was pared by 3 bases and J by 2 bases, with 10 bases between. The CDR3 loop spans 14 amino acids.

This clonotype was detected a few times. The chain has TRBV20-1 and TRBJ2-6; D not certain. The CDR3 has 18 residues. Germline CDR1 and CDR2: DFQATT and SNEGSKA (reference sequence). This CDR3 is CSTSTAYQFSSGANVLTF. CDR3 nucleotide sequence: TGCAGCACCAGCACAGCCTACCAGTTCAGCTCTGGGGCCAACGTCCTGACTTTC.

This clonotype was observed a few times. V and J are TRBV3-1 and TRBJ2-1, with D maybe TRBD2 (6 bases). The V gene lost 4 bases and the J gene lost 1 base, with 11 bases spanning the gap. Per the germline V gene, CDR1 is LGHDT and CDR2 is YNNKEL (reference sequence). The CDR3 length is 15 residues. The CDR3 loop is CASSLLGGSYNEQFF. The CDR3 DNA follows: TGTGCCAGCAGCCTACTGGGGGGATCCTACAATGAGCAGTTCTTC.